A single sample is the source of the 4 T cell receptor beta chains below, sequenced in a study of beta chain features in type 1 diabetes. What was sequenced were expressed TCRB transcripts, since all of the isolated RNA had been reverse transcribed. Some clones are missing from TCRdb's copy, which holds only in-frame ones; the method was immunoSEQ multiplex PCR. The sample includes about 620,000 clones, 15% to 18% seen only once; the top ten take around 0.1%. The sample comprised naive CD4+ T cells from blood. The receptor source for this set is a man aged 18 to 35 in good health.

This clone has only one observation. The sample has other DNA sequences that encode this CDR3 too. The chain combines TRBV15 with TRBJ1-2; D gene unclear. V lost 0 bases, J lost 4 bases, and 6 bases lay in between. Germline-derived CDR1 and CDR2 are LNHNV and YYDKDF (reference sequence). CDR3 length: 13 residues. CDR3 bases: TGTGCCACCAGCAGAGACAGCTCCTATGGCTACACCTTC. Its protein product is CATSRDSSYGYTF.

The rearrangement uses TRBV7-2 and TRBJ2-4; a weak D match, TRBD2 (5 bases). The CDR3 covers 15 residues. V shed 1 base and J shed 6 bases, with 13 bases lying between them. Germline V gene sequence: CDR1 SGHTA, CDR2 FQGNSA. The chain's CDR3 is CASSLDGLLTNIQYF. DNA for the CDR3: TGTGCCAGCAGCTTAGATGGACTTCTCACAAACATTCAGTACTTC.

The chain is built from TRBV20-1 and TRBJ2-3, with TRBD2 as a possible D gene (5 bases). Trimming took 6 bases from V and 7 from J, leaving 8 bases between them. The germline V gene encodes CDR1 DFQATT and CDR2 SNEGSKA (reference sequence). The CDR3 contains 10 residues. The CDR3 nucleotides are TGCAGTGCCGGAGGCCATACGCAGTATTTT. Translated, it gives CSAGGHTQYF.

Only a few counts were recorded for this clone. The CDR3 DNA sequence: TGTGCCAGCACCCCCGGACTAGCGGGAGGGCCTAGGGAGCAGTACTTC. Residues: CASTPGLAGGPREQYF. The chain has TRBV6-6 and TRBJ2-7; 15 bases map to TRBD2. Unmatched junction bases numbered 11, after V lost 7 bases and J lost 7 bases. This CDR3 spans 16 amino acids. CDR1 is MNHNY and CDR2 is SVGAGI in the germline V gene (reference sequence).